Each of the 15 T cell receptor beta chains below was sequenced from the same sample in a study of cytomegalovirus exposure and HLA in healthy donors. PCR primers comprised 60 Vbeta and 13 Jbeta primers. The assay was immunoSEQ multiplex PCR, and TCRdb's table has in-frame clones only and misses some. Seen here are roughly 190,000 clones, about 90% observed once, and the top ten hold 1.3%. Specimen: PBMCs. The receptors here all came from a young man in good health and CMV-seronegative.

The V and J genes are TRBV19 and TRBJ1-1, with D possibly TRBD1 on 6 matching bases. Germline V CDR1 and CDR2: LNHDA, SQIVND (reference sequence). Trimming removed 2 bases from V and 7 bases from J, with 14 bases in between. The CDR3 totals 14 residues. CDR3 amino acids: CASSISGGQIEAFF. CDR3 DNA sequence: TGTGCCAGTAGTATAAGCGGGGGGCAGATTGAAGCTTTCTTT.

The rearrangement uses TRBV19 and TRBJ2-3, with a possible D match to TRBD2 (5 bases). This CDR3 is 12 amino acids long. The germline gives CDR1 LNHDA, CDR2 SQIVND (reference sequence). The V gene lost 10 bases and the J gene lost 1 base, with 9 bases spanning the gap. This chain's CDR3 is CATGRGTDTQYF. CDR3 sequence (DNA): TGTGCCACCGGGCGGGGCACAGATACGCAGTATTTT. Filled out from reference TRBV19 and TRBJ2-3, the complete variable domain reads DGGITQSPKYLFRKEGQNVTLSCEQNLNHDAMYWYRQDPGQGLRLIYYSQIVNDFQKGDIAEGYSVSREKKESFPLTVTSAQKNPTAFYLCATGRGTDTQYFGPGTRLTVL.

The V call is TRBV7-8, the J call TRBJ1-1; D is undetermined. Germline CDR1 is SGHVS and CDR2 is FQNEAQ. V was clipped by 2 bases and J by 5 bases, with 15 bases between them. The CDR3 is made up of 15 amino acids. This CDR3 reads CASSLSPGMGTEAFF. For the CDR3, the DNA is TGTGCCAGCAGCTTATCTCCGGGAATGGGGACTGAAGCTTTCTTT.

The sample holds a few counts of this clone. The chain is built from TRBV10-1 and TRBJ2-7; no reliable D call. The CDR3 runs 14 residues. V was cut by 4 bases and J by 3 bases, with 13 bases left in between. Looked up from germline, CDR1 is WNHNN and CDR2 is SYGVQD (reference sequence). DNA of the CDR3: TGCGCCAGCAGTGCTAGTCTTTTCAACTACGAGCAGTACTTC. Residues: CASSASLFNYEQYF.

The chain recombines TRBV11-3 with TRBJ2-2; 7 bases map to TRBD1. The germline V gene encodes CDR1 SGHNT and CDR2 YENEEA. The CDR3 length is 13 residues. Trimming cost V 5 bases and J 7 bases; bases outside gene matches: 4. CDR3 region: CASSTTGVGELFF. The CDR3 DNA reads TGTGCCAGCAGCACTACAGGGGTCGGGGAGCTGTTTTTT. Full variable domain (remainder filled in from reference TRBV11-3 and TRBJ2-2): EAGVVQSPRYKIIEKKQPVAFWCNPISGHNTLYWYLQNLGQGPELLIRYENEEAVDDSQLPKDRFSAERLKGVDSTLKIQPAELGDSAVYLCASSTTGVGELFFGEGSRLTVL.

V is TRBV29-1 and J is TRBJ2-7, with 11 nucleotides matching TRBD1. The CDR3 extends over 14 amino acids. From germline, CDR1 is SQVTM and CDR2 ANQGSEA. The J segment lost 4 bases and the V segment lost 4 bases, leaving 6 bases of the junction unmatched. The CDR3 here is CSVVRDRGGYEQYF. CDR3 sequence (DNA): TGCAGCGTTGTCCGGGACAGGGGGGGTTACGAGCAGTACTTC.

The chain recombines TRBV5-6 with TRBJ1-1, with 7 nucleotides matching TRBD1. CDR1 is SGHDT, CDR2 YYEEEE, per germline. This CDR3 comprises 13 residues. V dropped 6 bases and J dropped 0; count of bases not matched to a gene: 2. CDR3 in DNA: TGTGCCAGCACGGGACAGATGAACACTGAAGCTTTCTTT. The encoded protein is CASTGQMNTEAFF.

The V gene is TRBV2, the J gene TRBJ1-2, with a tentative D call TRBD1 (6 bases). Germline V gives CDR1 SNHLY, CDR2 FYNNEI. The CDR3 runs to 15 residues. V lost 6 bases, J lost 3 bases, and 17 bases lay in between. As DNA, the CDR3 is TGTGCCAGCAGCCAACAGGGAATTTTGGACTATGGCTACACCTTC. It is translated as CASSQQGILDYGYTF.

Comment on this clone: This is likely a read error, given that the CDR3 carries no conserved phenylalanine or tryptophan at its end. This rearrangement joins TRBV5-1 to TRBJ1-2, with a tentative D call TRBD1 (6 bases). Germline-derived CDR1 and CDR2 are SGHRS and YFSETQ. The V end lost 0 bases, the J end lost 5 bases, and 11 bases lay between the germline ends. The CDR3 length is 14 residues. CDR3 loop: CASSLGGQSYGYTL. DNA for the CDR3: TGCGCCAGCAGCTTGGGTGGACAGAGTTATGGCTACACCCTC.

The chain employs TRBV5-4 and TRBJ1-1; D uncertain. The CDR3 sequence is 13 residues long. The germline V gene has CDR1 SGHNT and CDR2 YYREEE (reference sequence). V gave up 4 bases and J gave up 2 bases, with 9 bases separating them. CDR3 residues: CASSKRGNTEAFF. In nucleotides, the CDR3 is TGTGCCAGCAGCAAAAGAGGAAACACTGAAGCTTTCTTT.

This chain joins TRBV10-3 and TRBJ2-7, with D possibly TRBD1 on 6 matching bases. Deletions cut 0 bases from V and 0 bases from J, with 9 bases between. Germline V gene sequence: CDR1 ENHRY, CDR2 SYGVKD. This CDR3 has 15 amino acids. CDR3 DNA: TGTGCCATCAGTGAGTCGATAGGGGGCTCCTACGAGCAGTACTTC. Its translation is CAISESIGGSYEQYF.

V is TRBV28 and J is TRBJ2-3, with TRBD2 matching over 13 bases. This CDR3 has 17 amino acids. CDR1 is MDHEN and CDR2 is SYDVKM in the germline V gene. Trimming cost V 2 bases and J 1 base; bases outside gene matches: 3. The CDR3 DNA sequence: TGTGCCAGCAGTTTAGGGACTAGCGGGATCCGCACAGATACGCAGTATTTT. Protein: CASSLGTSGIRTDTQYF.

The chain carries TRBV28 and TRBJ2-7; 10 bases line up with TRBD1. CDR3 size: 16 residues. Per germline, CDR1 MDHEN and CDR2 SYDVKM. The V gene end was trimmed by 7 bases and the J gene end by 2 bases; junction bases not matched to a gene: 11. CDR3 bases: TGTGCCAGCACAGGATTTCGAGGACAGGGGGCCTACGAGCAGTACTTC. This codes for CASTGFRGQGAYEQYF.

This chain joins TRBV27 and TRBJ1-6; D uncertain. Trimming left V 2 bases short and J 0 bases short, with 11 bases between. Germline values: CDR1 MNHEY, CDR2 SMNVEV (reference sequence). The CDR3 has 17 residues. The CDR3 DNA follows: TGTGCCAGCAGTTTAGTTCCTTCTTACTCCTATAATTCACCCCTCCACTTT. Translating gives CASSLVPSYSYNSPLHF.

The CDR3 loop is CASNTRTGDFRAFF. As DNA, the CDR3 is TGCGCCAGCAACACCAGGACAGGGGACTTTAGGGCTTTCTTT. J is TRBJ1-1 and V is TRBV5-1; 9 positions match TRBD1. The CDR3 contains 14 residues. Germline loops: CDR1 SGHRS, CDR2 YFSETQ. V shed 6 bases and J 11 bases; nucleotides not matched to a gene: 14.